A single sample gave rise to the 9 T cell receptor beta chains below, sequenced in a study of cytomegalovirus exposure and HLA in healthy donors. In the PCR, 60 Vbeta and 13 Jbeta primers were used. This table comes from immunoSEQ multiplex PCR, and its TCRdb copy is limited to in-frame clones, with some not included. The profile covers some 61,000 clones, with roughly four fifths appearing a single time and 6.5% taken by the ten largest. Material for sequencing was PBMCs. These receptors came from a human donor in good health.

This clone came up a few times. The chain combines TRBV7-3 with TRBJ1-6; D is undetermined. V was pared by 2 bases and J by 7 bases, with 12 bases between. In germline, CDR1 is SGHTA, CDR2 FQGTGA. The CDR3 loop spans 15 amino acids. Written as DNA, the CDR3 is TGTGCCAGCAGCTTATCGGGGTTTGTAAATTCACCCCTCCACTTT. Amino acids: CASSLSGFVNSPLHF.

The chain combines TRBV6-5 with TRBJ2-5, with D possibly being TRBD2 (7 bases). V lost 2 bases and J lost 10, with 20 bases in between. Germline V gives CDR1 MNHEY, CDR2 SVGAGI. CDR3 length equals 15 residues. The CDR3 sequence is CASSYRGAAEEGQYF. As DNA, the CDR3 is TGTGCCAGCAGTTACCGGGGGGCCGCGGAAGAGGGCCAGTACTTC.

This clone appeared a single time. This sequence joins TRBV2 and TRBJ1-2, with D possibly matching TRBD1 (5 bases). The CDR3 totals 14 residues. Germline loops: CDR1 SNHLY, CDR2 FYNNEI. Trimming left V 1 base short and J 5 bases short, with 11 bases between. The CDR3 protein is CASSEDRTEYGYTF. In DNA, the CDR3 is TGTGCCAGCAGTGAAGACAGGACCGAGTATGGCTACACCTTC.

This clone was seen only a few times. This chain uses TRBV21-1 with TRBJ2-7; TRBD2 reflects the table's D call only, with no check against the DNA. TRBV21-1 is given as a pseudogene. The CDR3 is 13 residues long. The CDR3 region has the DNA TGTGCCAGCAGCCCGCGGACTACCTACGAGCAGTACTTC. Its protein is CASSPRTTYEQYF.

V gene TRBV5-6 combines with J gene TRBJ1-3; weak D call: TRBD1 (6 bases). The V gene's germline CDR1 is SGHDT and CDR2 YYEEEE. Trimming left V 4 bases short and J 2 bases short, with 16 bases between. The CDR3 length is 16 residues. The CDR3 DNA reads as TGTGCCAGCAGCCAATACAGGGTTAGTGCTGGAAACACCATATATTTT. Translation: CASSQYRVSAGNTIYF.

The rearrangement links TRBV12-5 to TRBJ2-1; 9 bases fit TRBD1. V lost 0 bases and J lost 4; bases outside the gene matches: 10. The germline V gene encodes CDR1 LGHNT and CDR2 FRNRAP. The CDR3 length is 18 residues. The CDR3 loop reads CASGLVLGGQGGYNEQFF. DNA for the CDR3: TGTGCTAGTGGTTTGGTACTCGGGGGACAGGGTGGATACAATGAGCAGTTCTTC.

This chain uses TRBV5-4 with TRBJ2-1, with D perhaps matching TRBD2 (6 bases). This CDR3 is built from 13 residues. Germline CDR1 and CDR2: SGHNT and YYREEE (reference sequence). V lost 0 bases, J lost 10 bases, and 11 bases lay in between. The CDR3 sequence is CASSLASEEEQFF. The CDR3 DNA reads as TGTGCCAGCAGCTTGGCTAGCGAAGAGGAGCAGTTCTTC.

The chain recombines TRBV6-5 with TRBJ2-7; the D gene is possibly TRBD2 (6 bases). Germline-derived CDR1 and CDR2 are MNHEY and SVGAGI. The V gene lost 2 bases and the J gene lost 3 bases, with 17 bases spanning the gap. The CDR3 contains 16 residues. CDR3 DNA: TGTGCCAGCAGTTACGGTATACTCGGGGGAGTCTACGAGCAGTACTTC. Encoded protein: CASSYGILGGVYEQYF.

The V gene is TRBV7-2, the J gene TRBJ2-5, with unresolved D. Per germline, CDR1 SGHTA and CDR2 FQGNSA. The CDR3 has 11 amino acids. V lost 5 bases and J 2 bases, leaving 3 bases between the germline ends. DNA of the CDR3: TGTGCCAGCAGCATACAAGAGACCCAGTACTTC. Encoded protein: CASSIQETQYF.